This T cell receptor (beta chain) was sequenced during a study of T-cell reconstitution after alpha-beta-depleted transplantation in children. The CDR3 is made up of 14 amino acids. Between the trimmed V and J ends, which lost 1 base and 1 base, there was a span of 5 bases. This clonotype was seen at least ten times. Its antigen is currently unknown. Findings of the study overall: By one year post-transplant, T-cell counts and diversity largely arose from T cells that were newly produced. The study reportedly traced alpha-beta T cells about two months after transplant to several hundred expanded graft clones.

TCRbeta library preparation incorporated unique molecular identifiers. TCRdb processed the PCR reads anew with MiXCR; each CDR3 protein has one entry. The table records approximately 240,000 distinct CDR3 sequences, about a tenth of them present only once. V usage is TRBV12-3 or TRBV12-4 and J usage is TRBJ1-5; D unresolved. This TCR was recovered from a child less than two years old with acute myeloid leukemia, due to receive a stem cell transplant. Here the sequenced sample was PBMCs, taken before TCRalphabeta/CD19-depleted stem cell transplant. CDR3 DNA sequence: TGTGCCAGCAGTTTAGGGTTGAGCAATCAGCCCCAGCATTTT. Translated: CASSLGLSNQPQHF.